One sample yielded the 10 T cell receptor beta chains listed below, sequenced in a study of shared clonotypes between healthy human individuals. Naive CD8 cells comprised CD45RO-negative, CCR7-positively selected cells, excluding terminally differentiated effector memory CD45RA+ cells. Method: immunoSEQ multiplex PCR; TCRdb's copy keeps in-frame clones and lacks some. This table has some 600,000 clones, around 96% appearing once. Material for sequencing was naive CD8+ T cells sorted from blood. The receptors derive from a woman aged 25 to 45 in good health.

Only a few counts were recorded for this clone. The CDR3 DNA follows: TGTGCCAGCATCGGGGAGAACACTGAAGCTTTCTTT. It is translated as CASIGENTEAFF. V is TRBV5-4 and J is TRBJ1-1; D is uncertain. The CDR3 is 12 amino acids. Trimming took 6 bases from V and 1 from J, leaving 7 bases between them. Looked up from germline, CDR1 is SGHNT and CDR2 is YYREEE (reference sequence). The full variable domain, completed using reference TRBV5-4 and TRBJ1-1, is ETGVTQSPTHLIKTRGQQVTLRCSSQSGHNTVSWYQQALGQGPQFIFQYYREEENGRGNFPPRFSGLQFPNYSSELNVNALELDDSALYLCASIGENTEAFFGQGTRLTVV.

The V call is TRBV11-1, the J call TRBJ2-5; 11 bases align to TRBD2. Looked up from germline, CDR1 is SGHAT and CDR2 is FQDESV (reference sequence). This CDR3 comprises 17 residues. The V and J ends lost 1 base and 2 bases, in that order; junction bases with no gene match: 6. Here the CDR3 reads CASSLGETSGAQETQYF. The CDR3 coding sequence is TGTGCCAGCAGCTTAGGCGAGACTAGCGGGGCTCAAGAGACCCAGTACTTC.

V is TRBV27 and J is TRBJ2-1, with TRBD2 matching over 9 bases. J lost 7 bases, V lost 1 base, and 8 bases had no gene match. CDR3 length equals 16 residues. Germline-derived CDR1 and CDR2 are MNHEY and SMNVEV (reference sequence). The CDR3 DNA follows: TGTGCCAGCAGTTTATTCGCGGGAGGGCCGGTGAATGAGCAGTTCTTC. This gives the protein CASSLFAGGPVNEQFF.

Notes on this clone: The sample contains more than one DNA sequence encoding this CDR3. The V and J genes are TRBV28 and TRBJ2-2; maybe TRBD1 (6 bases). Trimming removed 5 bases at V and 0 bases at J, with 10 bases between. The CDR3 is 15 residues long. The germline V gene encodes CDR1 MDHEN and CDR2 SYDVKM. The CDR3 coding sequence is TGTGCCAGCAGTCTCGGACAGACGAACACCGGGGAGCTGTTTTTT. Residues: CASSLGQTNTGELFF.

V gene TRBV7-3 combines with J gene TRBJ1-1, with unresolved D. V was trimmed by 4 bases and J by 6 bases, leaving 15 bases between them. The CDR3 is made up of 14 amino acids. Germline V gene sequence: CDR1 SGHTA, CDR2 FQGTGA. In nucleotides, the CDR3 is TGTGCCAGCAGCTCGTCCGGTTCCTCCGCTGAAGCTTTCTTT. It yields the protein CASSSSGSSAEAFF.

The V gene is TRBV12-5, the J gene TRBJ2-3; TRBD2 matches 8 bases. This CDR3 comprises 14 residues. Looked up from germline, CDR1 is LGHNT and CDR2 is FRNRAP. The J segment lost 1 base and the V segment lost 6 bases, leaving 3 bases of the junction unmatched. CDR3 in DNA: TGTGCTAGTGGCCCGGGACTAGGCACAGATACGCAGTATTTT. Translating it yields CASGPGLGTDTQYF.

This sequence joins TRBV10-2 and TRBJ2-1; tentatively, D is TRBD1 or TRBD2 (5 bases each). Trimming stripped 8 bases from V and 9 bases from J, with 11 bases between. Looked up from germline, CDR1 is WSHSY and CDR2 is SAAADI. CDR3 length: 11 residues. CDR3 DNA: TGCGCCAGCTGGGGTGGGGGTGAGCAGTTCTTC. This sequence encodes CASWGGGEQFF.

This chain links TRBV2 with TRBJ2-1, with D unclear. The CDR3 is 14 residues long. Deletions cut 2 bases from V and 3 bases from J, with 8 bases between. CDR1 and CDR2 (germline): SNHLY, FYNNEI. The DNA for the CDR3 is TGTGCCAGCAGTGAATCCCCCAACTACAATGAGCAGTTCTTC. This translates into CASSESPNYNEQFF. Full variable domain (outside the CDR3, taken from reference TRBV2 and TRBJ2-1): EPEVTQTPSHQVTQMGQEVILRCVPISNHLYFYWYRQILGQKVEFLVSFYNNEISEKSEIFDDQFSVERPDGSNFTLKIRSTKLEDSAMYFCASSESPNYNEQFFGPGTRLTVL.

The J gene is TRBJ2-5, the V gene TRBV11-2; D gene unclear. Germline-derived CDR1 and CDR2 are SGHAT and FQNNGV. V lost 2 bases and J 5 bases, leaving 15 bases between the germline ends. The CDR3 loop spans 15 amino acids. The CDR3 DNA reads as TGTGCCAGCAGCTTAACTGGAGCCCGCCGTGAGACCCAGTACTTC. This translates into CASSLTGARRETQYF.

J is TRBJ1-2 and V is TRBV11-2; perhaps TRBD1 as D (6 bases). Germline V CDR1 and CDR2: SGHAT, FQNNGV. The ends were cut back, 2 bases at V and 3 bases at J, with 10 bases in the middle. The CDR3 is 14 amino acids. CDR3 nucleotide sequence: TGTGCCAGCAGCTTATCAGGGGACTACTATGGCTACACCTTC. It specifies CASSLSGDYYGYTF.